This paragraph reports one T cell receptor beta chain. Its antigen target is currently unknown. It has no much larger one-base neighbor in the sample; base qualities were not kept. Within the sample, other DNA sequences also encode this same CDR3. In the prospective study, participants were roughly 18 to 100 years old, resided in 24 geographic areas of the United States, and were enrolled through a virtual design. In the prospective study, participants were assigned to cohorts based on the clinical history participants reported in a screening survey and a study questionnaire. For ImmuneRACE Cohort 3, a participant was defined as recovered based on two consecutive negative NP/OP PCR tests, clearance by a healthcare professional, or resolution of symptoms. In the prospective study, mobile phlebotomists collected whole blood, serum and a nasopharyngeal or oropharyngeal swab from each participant. Participants in the prospective study had the option to provide additional blood draws and questionnaires over an approximately 2-month period. Prospective study blood samples were shipped either frozen or at room temperature before DNA extraction.

The data stem from a study of blood T cell repertoires in COVID-19 (dated by TCRdb to 2020 to 2022). Concerning the study at large: The collaborator samples originated in the United States, Italy and Spain and spanned the acute and convalescent phases of COVID-19. The prospective study material was composed of cDNA or gDNA derived from T cells, B-cell-depleted T cells, or PBMCs. Deeply sampled blood TCRbeta repertoires from subjects exposed to, actively infected with, or recovered from COVID-19 were included in the dataset. A freely available public database, intended as a resource for researchers studying the immune response to SARS-CoV-2, is where the repertoires were released. Samples were obtained from the ongoing ImmuneRACE study (first 160 participants) and from over a thousand subjects provided by 6 global collaborators. Sample metadata almost always included a de-identified subject ID, COVID-19 status, age in years and sex. Where HLA class I and class II types were available, the types were taken from metadata supplied by the sample provider, not from assay-based typing. Study-level results and caveats: Clinical and demographic metadata were provided uncurated, with the amount varying by source and participant.

TCRbeta CDR3 regions were amplified from genomic DNA using the immunoSEQ Assay, a bias-controlled multiplex PCR. On the authors' methods: The number of nucleated cells in each sample was estimated by amplification of reference gene primers within the assay. To quantify the absolute abundance of each unique TCRbeta CDR3 rearrangement, sequence reads were collapsed and filtered. For each sample, productive Simpson clonality was calculated by taking the square root of Simpson's diversity index across productive rearrangements. The immuneACCESS repertoire file appears here via TCRdb, limited to in-frame rearrangements. These files lack a portion of the clones; in checked studies, under half of the deficit traces to unresolved V genes, and the cause of the others is not known. That table gives V, J and clone size, and the DNA gave D and trimming. This sample is represented by some 370,000 clones; over 80% of them were singletons. Around 5.1% of the sample belongs to the ten largest clones.

From a lookup of the germline V gene, CDR1 and CDR2 are KGHSH and LQKENI. From cysteine to phenylalanine, the CDR3 is 14 amino acids long. The kept DNA is CDR3 alone, 42 bases in frame from the first base. Relative to germline, V is missing 6 bases and J is missing 1 base, with 4 bases of the junction outside any gene match. The rearranged segments are TRBV18 and TRBJ1-2, and 8 junctional nucleotides match TRBD1. Material for sequencing was PBMCs or T cells enriched from blood (not recorded which). This TCR derives from a woman in her 50s who had recovered from COVID-19. At the DNA level, the sequence is TGTGCCAGCTCGCCCGGACAGGGTAACTATGGCTACACCTTC. Its translation is CASSPGQGNYGYTF.